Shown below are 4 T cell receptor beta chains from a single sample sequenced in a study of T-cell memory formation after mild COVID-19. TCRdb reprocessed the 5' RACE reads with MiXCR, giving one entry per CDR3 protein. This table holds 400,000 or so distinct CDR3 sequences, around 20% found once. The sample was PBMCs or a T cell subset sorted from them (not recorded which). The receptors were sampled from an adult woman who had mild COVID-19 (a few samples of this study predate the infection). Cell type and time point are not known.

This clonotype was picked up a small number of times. CDR3 region: CASSPLLGQGNTGELFF. The CDR3 DNA sequence: TGTGCCAGCAGCCCCCTCCTAGGACAGGGGAACACCGGGGAGCTGTTTTTT. V usage is TRBV7-8 and J usage is TRBJ2-2, with TRBD1 matching over 8 bases. The CDR3 runs 17 residues. J lost 1 base, V lost 5 bases, and 9 bases had no gene match. Per germline, CDR1 SGHVS and CDR2 FQNEAQ.

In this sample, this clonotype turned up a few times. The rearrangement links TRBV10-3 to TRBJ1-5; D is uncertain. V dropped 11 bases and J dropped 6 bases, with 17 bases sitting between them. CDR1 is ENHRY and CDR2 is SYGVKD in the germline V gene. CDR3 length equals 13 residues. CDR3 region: CAGGPDGAQPQHF. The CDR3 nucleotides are TGTGCCGGCGGCCCGGACGGAGCTCAGCCCCAGCATTTT.

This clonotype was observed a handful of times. This chain's CDR3 is CASSYTGQGTEAFF. The CDR3 DNA is TGTGCCAGCAGTTACACGGGACAGGGAACTGAAGCTTTCTTT. The chain joins TRBV6-5 to TRBJ1-1, with TRBD1 matching over 9 bases. This CDR3 spans 14 amino acids. Germline values: CDR1 MNHEY, CDR2 SVGAGI. The trim removed 2 bases at V and 5 bases at J, leaving 3 bases unmatched.

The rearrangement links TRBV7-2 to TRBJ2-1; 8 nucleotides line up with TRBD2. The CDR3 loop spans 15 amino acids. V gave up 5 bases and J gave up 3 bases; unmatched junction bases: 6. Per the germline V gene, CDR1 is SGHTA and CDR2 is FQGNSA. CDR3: CASSILAEIYNEQFF. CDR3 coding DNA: TGTGCCAGCAGCATACTAGCGGAGATCTACAATGAGCAGTTCTTC.